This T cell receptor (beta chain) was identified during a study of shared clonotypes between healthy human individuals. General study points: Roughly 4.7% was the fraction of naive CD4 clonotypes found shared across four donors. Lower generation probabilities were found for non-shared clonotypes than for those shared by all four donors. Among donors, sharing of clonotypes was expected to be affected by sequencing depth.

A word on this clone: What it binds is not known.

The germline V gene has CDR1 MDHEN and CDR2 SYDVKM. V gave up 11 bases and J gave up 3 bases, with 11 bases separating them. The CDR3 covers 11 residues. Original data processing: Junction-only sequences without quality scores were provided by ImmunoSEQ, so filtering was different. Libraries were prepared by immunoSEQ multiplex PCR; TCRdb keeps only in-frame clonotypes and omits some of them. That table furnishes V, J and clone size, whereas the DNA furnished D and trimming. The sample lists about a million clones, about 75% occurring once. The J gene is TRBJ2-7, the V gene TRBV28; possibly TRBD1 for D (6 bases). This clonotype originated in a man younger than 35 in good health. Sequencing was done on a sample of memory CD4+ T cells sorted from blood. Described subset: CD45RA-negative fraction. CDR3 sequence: CAVGAFYEQYF. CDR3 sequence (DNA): TGTGCCGTGGGGGCTTTCTACGAGCAGTACTTC. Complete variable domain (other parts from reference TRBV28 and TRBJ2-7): DVKVTQSSRYLVKRTGEKVFLECVQDMDHENMFWYRQDPGLGLRLIYFSYDVKMKEKGDIPEGYSVSREKKERFSLILESASTNQTSMYLCAVGAFYEQYFGPGTRLTVT.